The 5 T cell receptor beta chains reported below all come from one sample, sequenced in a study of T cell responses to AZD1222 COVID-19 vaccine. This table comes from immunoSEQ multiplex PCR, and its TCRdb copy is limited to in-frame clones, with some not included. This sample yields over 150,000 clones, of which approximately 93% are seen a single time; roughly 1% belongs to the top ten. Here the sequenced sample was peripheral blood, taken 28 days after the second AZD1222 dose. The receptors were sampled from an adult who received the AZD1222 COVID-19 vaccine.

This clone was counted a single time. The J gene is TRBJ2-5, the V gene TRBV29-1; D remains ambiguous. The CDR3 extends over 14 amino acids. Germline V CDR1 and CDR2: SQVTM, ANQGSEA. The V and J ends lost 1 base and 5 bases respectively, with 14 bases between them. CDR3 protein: CSVEAVLARETQYF. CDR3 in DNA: TGCAGCGTTGAAGCCGTTCTGGCGAGGGAGACCCAGTACTTC.

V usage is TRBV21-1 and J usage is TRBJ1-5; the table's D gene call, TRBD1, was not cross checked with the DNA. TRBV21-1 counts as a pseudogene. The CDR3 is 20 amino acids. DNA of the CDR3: TGTGCCAGCAGCAAATGTGAGGGGGACCCAGCCTCCTATAGCAATCAGCCCCAGCATTTT. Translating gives CASSKCEGDPASYSNQPQHF.

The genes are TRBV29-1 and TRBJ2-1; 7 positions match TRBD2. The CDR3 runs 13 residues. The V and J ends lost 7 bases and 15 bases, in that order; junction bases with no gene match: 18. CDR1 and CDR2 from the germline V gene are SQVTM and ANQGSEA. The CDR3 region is CSAFHRFLAAVFF. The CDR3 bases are TGCAGCGCGTTCCACAGGTTCCTAGCGGCAGTGTTCTTC.

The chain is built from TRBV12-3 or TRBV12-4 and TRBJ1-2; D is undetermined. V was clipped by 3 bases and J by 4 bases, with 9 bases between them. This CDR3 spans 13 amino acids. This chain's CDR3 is CASSLVVSYGYTF. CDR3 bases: TGTGCCAGCAGTTTGGTCGTGAGCTATGGCTACACCTTC.

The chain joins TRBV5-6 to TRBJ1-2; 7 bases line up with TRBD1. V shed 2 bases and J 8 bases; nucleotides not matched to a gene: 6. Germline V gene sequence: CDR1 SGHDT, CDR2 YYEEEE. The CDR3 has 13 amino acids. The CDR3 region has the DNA TGTGCCAGCAGCTTTGGGACAGAGTCGGGCTACACCTTC. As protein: CASSFGTESGYTF.